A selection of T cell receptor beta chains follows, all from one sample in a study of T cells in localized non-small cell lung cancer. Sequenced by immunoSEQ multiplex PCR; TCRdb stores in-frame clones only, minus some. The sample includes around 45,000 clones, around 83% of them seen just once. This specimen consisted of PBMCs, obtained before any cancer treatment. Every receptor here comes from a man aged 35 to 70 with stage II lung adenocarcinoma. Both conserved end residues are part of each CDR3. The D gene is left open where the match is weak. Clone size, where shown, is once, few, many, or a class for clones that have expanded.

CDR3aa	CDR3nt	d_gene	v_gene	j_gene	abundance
CASSLDIHTDTQYF	TGTGCCAGCAGTTTAGACATCCACACAGATACGCAGTATTTT	.	TRBV28	TRBJ2-3	.
CASSLNWVRGNTIYF	TGTGCCAGCAGCTTAAATTGGGTACGTGGAAACACCATATATTTT	.	TRBV7-9	TRBJ1-3	.
CASRGLGSYEQYF	TGTGCCAGCAGGGGTCTCGGCTCCTACGAGCAGTACTTC	.	TRBV6-5	TRBJ2-7	once
CASSQPRDRDYEQYF	TGCGCCAGCAGTCAACCCCGGGACAGGGACTACGAGCAGTACTTC	TRBD1	TRBV23-1	TRBJ2-7	.
CAGITGIRAGGRWETQYF	TGCGCCGGCATAACAGGGATCCGGGCGGGGGGCCGATGGGAGACCCAGTACTTC	TRBD2	TRBV5-1	TRBJ2-5	.
CASSSTGQPGELFF	TGTGCCAGCAGCTCGACAGGGCAACCCGGGGAGCTGTTTTTT	TRBD1	TRBV7-3	TRBJ2-2	.
CASSTDTNTEAFF	TGTGCCAGCAGCACGGACACGAACACTGAAGCTTTCTTT	.	TRBV7-9	TRBJ1-1	.
CASSEAPPARDTYTEAFF	TGTGCCAGCAGTGAAGCACCGCCCGCCCGGGACACTTACACTGAAGCTTTCTTT	.	TRBV2	TRBJ1-1	.
CASSGSGELFF	TGTGCCAGCTCTGGGTCCGGGGAGCTGTTTTTT	.	TRBV18	TRBJ2-2	.
CASSIDRGLWTEAFF	TGTGCCAGCAGTATCGACAGGGGGCTATGGACTGAAGCTTTCTTT	TRBD1	TRBV6-1	TRBJ1-1	.
CASKAGRHYEKLFF	TGTGCCAGCAAGGCGGGCAGACATTATGAAAAACTGTTTTTT	.	TRBV2	TRBJ1-4	once
CASSRPGTLSNQPQHF	TGTGCCAGCAGCCGCCCAGGTACGCTTAGCAATCAGCCCCAGCATTTT	.	TRBV28	TRBJ1-5	.
CASSQGAVLAKNIQYF	TGCGCCAGCAGCCAAGGGGCAGTTTTAGCCAAAAACATTCAGTACTTC	.	TRBV4-1	TRBJ2-4	.
CASSPKGDEGTEAFF	TGTGCCAGCTCACCGAAGGGGGACGAGGGCACTGAAGCTTTCTTT	.	TRBV18	TRBJ1-1	.
CASSPAGGGETQYF	TGCGCCAGCAGCCCTGCGGGGGGAGGAGAGACCCAGTACTTC	TRBD2	TRBV5-1	TRBJ2-5	.
CASSRTSTYEQYF	TGTGCCAGCAGCCGGACATCCACCTACGAGCAGTACTTC	.	TRBV7-2	TRBJ2-7	.
CASSEVRTGGNQPQHF	TGTGCCAGCAGTGAAGTGCGTACAGGGGGCAATCAGCCCCAGCATTTT	TRBD1	TRBV2	TRBJ1-5	.
CASSETVETYF	TGTGCCAGCAGTGAGACCGTCGAGACGTACTTC	.	TRBV2	TRBJ2-7	.
CASSGTGNQPQHF	TGTGCCAGCAGCGGGACAGGCAATCAGCCCCAGCATTTT	TRBD1	TRBV27	TRBJ1-5	.
CAWTYRGQGEKLFF	TGTGCCTGGACTTACAGGGGGCAGGGTGAAAAACTGTTTTTT	TRBD1	TRBV30	TRBJ1-4	.
CASSLTGGYTEAFF	TGTGCCAGCAGTCTTACAGGGGGATACACTGAAGCTTTCTTT	TRBD1	TRBV27	TRBJ1-1	.
CASSIGPYGYTF	TGTGCCAGTAGTATCGGGCCCTATGGCTACACCTTC	.	TRBV19	TRBJ1-2	.
CASSESPYEQYF	TGTGCCAGCAGTGAAAGCCCGTACGAGCAGTACTTC	.	TRBV6-1	TRBJ2-7	.
CASSPSVGGNTEAFF	TGCGCCAGCAGCCCCTCTGTCGGGGGGAACACTGAAGCTTTCTTT	.	TRBV4-1	TRBJ1-1	.
CASSSLHKSTEAFF	TGTGCCAGCAGCTCGCTCCATAAGAGCACTGAAGCTTTCTTT	.	TRBV13	TRBJ1-1	.
CASSLDVTFEQFF	TGCGCCAGCAGCTTGGACGTCACATTTGAGCAGTTCTTC	.	TRBV5-1	TRBJ2-1	.
CASSYLGGGRDNEQFF	TGTGCCAGCAGCTACCTGGGCGGGGGCCGAGACAATGAGCAGTTCTTC	.	TRBV5-4	TRBJ2-1	.
CASSQGLAADTQYF	TGTGCCAGCTCACAAGGACTAGCTGCAGATACGCAGTATTTT	TRBD2	TRBV18	TRBJ2-3	.
CASSPRGNSPLHF	TGTGCCAGCAGCCCTCGGGGGAATTCACCCCTCCACTTT	.	TRBV7-3	TRBJ1-6	.
CASRLTGQGNEKLFF	TGTGCCAGCAGACTTACGGGACAGGGGAATGAAAAACTGTTTTTT	TRBD1	TRBV27	TRBJ1-4	.
CASWPRQGRQETQYF	TGTGCCAGCTGGCCAAGACAGGGGCGGCAAGAGACCCAGTACTTC	TRBD1	TRBV6-1	TRBJ2-5	.
CASSPSRGTEAFF	TGTGCCAGCAGTCCAAGTCGGGGGACTGAAGCTTTCTTT	.	TRBV2	TRBJ1-1	.
CASSQHTWTSRYNEQFF	TGCGCCAGCAGCCAGCATACTTGGACTAGCAGGTACAATGAGCAGTTCTTC	TRBD2	TRBV4-1	TRBJ2-1	once
CASTRGSYSGNTEAFF	TGTGCCAGCACGAGAGGCAGTTACTCAGGGAACACTGAAGCTTTCTTT	.	TRBV18	TRBJ1-1	.
CASSLGILNTEAFF	TGTGCCAGCAGCTTGGGGATCCTGAACACTGAAGCTTTCTTT	.	TRBV5-6	TRBJ1-1	.
CASSLGGVGAFF	TGTGCCAGCAGCTTGGGCGGGGTCGGAGCTTTCTTT	.	TRBV5-6	TRBJ1-1	.
CASSLAGGSQETQYF	TGTGCCAGCAGCTTAGCAGGGGGCTCCCAAGAGACCCAGTACTTC	TRBD1	TRBV5-4	TRBJ2-5	.
CASSYSREAGNTIYF	TGTGCCAGCAGTTACTCAAGGGAGGCTGGAAACACCATATATTTT	.	TRBV6-5	TRBJ1-3	.